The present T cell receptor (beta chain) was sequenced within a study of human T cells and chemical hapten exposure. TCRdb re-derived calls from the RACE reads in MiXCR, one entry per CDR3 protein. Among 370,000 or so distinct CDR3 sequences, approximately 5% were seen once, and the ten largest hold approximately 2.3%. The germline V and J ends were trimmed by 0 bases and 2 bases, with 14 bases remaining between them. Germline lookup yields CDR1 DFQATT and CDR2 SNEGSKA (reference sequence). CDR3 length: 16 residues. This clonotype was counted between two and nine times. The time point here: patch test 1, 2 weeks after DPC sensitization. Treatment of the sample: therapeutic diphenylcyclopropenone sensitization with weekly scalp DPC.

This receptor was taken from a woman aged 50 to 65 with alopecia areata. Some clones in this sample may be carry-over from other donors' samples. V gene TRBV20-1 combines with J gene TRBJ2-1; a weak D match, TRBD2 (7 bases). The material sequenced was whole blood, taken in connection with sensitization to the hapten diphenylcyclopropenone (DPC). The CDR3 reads CSARDRQGTTYNEQFF. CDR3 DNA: TGCAGTGCTAGAGATAGGCAGGGGACTACCTACAATGAGCAGTTCTTC.